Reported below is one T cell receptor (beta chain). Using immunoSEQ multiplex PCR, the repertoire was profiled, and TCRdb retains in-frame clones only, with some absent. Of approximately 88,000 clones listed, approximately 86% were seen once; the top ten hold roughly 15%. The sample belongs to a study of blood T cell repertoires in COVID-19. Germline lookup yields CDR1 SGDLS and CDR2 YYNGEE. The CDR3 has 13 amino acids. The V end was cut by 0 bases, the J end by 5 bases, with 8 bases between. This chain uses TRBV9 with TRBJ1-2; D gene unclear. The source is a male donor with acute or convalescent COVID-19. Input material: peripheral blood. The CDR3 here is CASSVGGIYGYTF. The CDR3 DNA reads TGTGCCAGCAGCGTAGGCGGAATATATGGCTACACCTTC.